Following are 27 T cell receptor beta chains from one sample sequenced in a study of blood T cells in healthy people across ages. A second PCR of about 7 to 11 cycles used a sample-barcoded 5' primer and a J-beta primer mix. One entry per CDR3 protein results from TCRdb running MiXCR on the 5' RACE reads. The table has approximately 780,000 distinct CDR3 sequences, around a quarter seen once. These data were likewise used in another study, on T cells of mothers and their children.

Source material: blood. These receptors originate from a boy aged 5 to 17 in good health.

There are a few counts of this clonotype. The chain combines TRBV4-1 with TRBJ2-1; unclear D gene. The CDR3 has 15 residues. CDR1 and CDR2 (germline): MGHRA, YSYEKL. V lost 1 base and J lost 2, with 9 bases in between. The CDR3 DNA reads TGCGCCAGCAGCCAAGGGCCGAGCCCCTACAATGAGCAGTTCTTC. Protein: CASSQGPSPYNEQFF.

This clonotype has only a few counts. The CDR3 here is CASSSGPQTQYF. CDR3 DNA sequence: TGTGCCAGCAGCTCCGGGCCCCAGACCCAGTACTTC. The chain links TRBV7-9 to TRBJ2-5; no reliable D call. Germline V gives CDR1 SEHNR, CDR2 FQNEAQ (reference sequence). The length of the CDR3 is 12 residues. V lost 4 bases, J lost 6 bases, and 9 bases lay in between. Complete variable domain (other parts from reference TRBV7-9 and TRBJ2-5): DTGVSQNPRHKITKRGQNVTFRCDPISEHNRLYWYRQTLGQGPEFLTYFQNEAQLEKSRLLSDRFSAERPKGSFSTLEIQRTEQGDSAMYLCASSSGPQTQYFGPGTRLLVL.

The table lists this clonotype with a few counts. The chain has TRBV4-1 and TRBJ2-5; D possibly corresponds to TRBD2 (6 bases). Germline V CDR1 and CDR2: MGHRA, YSYEKL. Trimming shortened V by 5 bases and J by 5 bases, and 12 bases separated the two germline ends. The CDR3 is 13 amino acids. This CDR3 is CASSFLRGETQYF. CDR3 DNA sequence: TGCGCCAGCAGCTTCCTCCGGGGGGAGACCCAGTACTTC.

This chain connects TRBV7-9 to TRBJ2-3; D not resolved. Between the trimmed V and J ends, which lost 5 bases and 6 bases, there was a span of 6 bases. Germline V gene lookup returns CDR1 SEHNR and CDR2 FQNEAQ (reference sequence). There are 11 residues in the CDR3. The CDR3, as DNA: TGTGCCAGCAGCGCTTCCGATACGCAGTATTTT. Its translation: CASSASDTQYF.

This clonotype was observed many times. The chain recombines TRBV20-1 with TRBJ1-5, with 10 bases aligning to TRBD1. J gave up 7 bases and V 4 bases, and 4 bases lay outside the gene matches. The CDR3 has 13 amino acids. Germline V gene sequence: CDR1 DFQATT, CDR2 SNEGSKA (reference sequence). The chain's CDR3 is CSATGQGWQPQHF. The DNA of the CDR3 is TGCAGTGCTACGGGACAGGGGTGGCAGCCCCAGCATTTT.

This clonotype was counted only a few times. This sequence joins TRBV20-1 and TRBJ2-7, with D possibly TRBD2 on 5 matching bases. The CDR3 has 15 residues. The V end lost 0 bases, the J end lost 5 bases, and 17 bases lay between the germline ends. Germline CDR1 is DFQATT and CDR2 is SNEGSKA (reference sequence). CDR3 DNA sequence: TGCAGTGCTAGAGATGCTACTAGGACGGGTGACGAGCAGTACTTC. This gives the protein CSARDATRTGDEQYF.

This clonotype was detected a few times. CDR3 nucleotides: TGTGCCAGCAGCTACCGAAACACCATATATTTT. Residues: CASSYRNTIYF. The chain joins TRBV3-1 to TRBJ1-3; D remains ambiguous. The germline V and J ends were trimmed by 5 bases and 5 bases, with 4 bases remaining between them. CDR3 length: 11 amino acids. CDR1 and CDR2 (germline): LGHDT, YNNKEL (reference sequence).

The rearrangement links TRBV5-1 to TRBJ2-5; D unresolved. Deletions cut 0 bases from V and 2 bases from J, with 11 bases between. Germline CDR1 is SGHRS and CDR2 is YFSETQ. This CDR3 contains 15 residues. CDR3 DNA sequence: TGCGCCAGCAGCTTGGCCGGGCAGACTCAAGAGACCCAGTACTTC. Its translation: CASSLAGQTQETQYF. Combining the CDR3 with reference TRBV5-1 and TRBJ2-5 gives the whole variable domain KAGVTQTPRYLIKTRGQQVTLSCSPISGHRSVSWYQQTPGQGLQFLFEYFSETQRNKGNFPGRFSGRQFSNSRSEMNVSTLELGDSALYLCASSLAGQTQETQYFGPGTRLLVL.

The rearrangement uses TRBV15 and TRBJ2-7; a weak D match, TRBD1 (6 bases). Germline CDR1 LNHNV, CDR2 YYDKDF (reference sequence). Trimming shortened V by 6 bases and J by 0 bases, and 12 bases separated the two germline ends. The CDR3 extends over 14 amino acids. DNA of the CDR3: TGTGCCACCAGTAGGGACACGAGCTCCTACGAGCAGTACTTC. Encoded protein: CATSRDTSSYEQYF.

The chain links TRBV5-1 to TRBJ1-4; TRBD1 agrees at 8 bases. Germline CDR1 SGHRS, CDR2 YFSETQ. V gave up 4 bases and J gave up 0 bases; unmatched junction bases: 5. The CDR3 spans 16 residues. CDR3: CASSKGQGATNEKLFF. Written as DNA, the CDR3 is TGCGCCAGCAGCAAAGGACAGGGAGCAACTAATGAAAAACTGTTTTTT. The entire variable domain, with the rest obtained from reference TRBV5-1 and TRBJ1-4, is as follows: KAGVTQTPRYLIKTRGQQVTLSCSPISGHRSVSWYQQTPGQGLQFLFEYFSETQRNKGNFPGRFSGRQFSNSRSEMNVSTLELGDSALYLCASSKGQGATNEKLFFGSGTQLSVL.

The genes are TRBV30 and TRBJ1-1, with D hard to call. Looked up from germline, CDR1 is GTSNPN and CDR2 is SVGIG (reference sequence). The V gene lost 2 bases and the J gene lost 0 bases, with 10 bases spanning the gap. This CDR3 region has 14 residues. The CDR3 is CAWSHGTMNTEAFF. In nucleotides, the CDR3 is TGTGCCTGGAGTCATGGCACAATGAACACTGAAGCTTTCTTT.

The V and J genes are TRBV20-1 and TRBJ2-7, with 11 bases that match TRBD2. The DNA end lines up better with TRBJ2-1; the J call may be wrong. The germline CDR1 and CDR2 sequences are DFQATT and SNEGSKA (reference sequence). The CDR3 is made up of 15 amino acids. The CDR3, as DNA: TGCAGTGCTAGGCTACTAGCGGGGGCAGACAATGAGCAGTTCTTC. It codes for CSARLLAGADNEQFF.

A remark on this clonotype: One end of the junction is discordant with germline, which a read error may explain. The chain is built from TRBV5-1 and TRBJ1-1; the D gene is possibly TRBD1 (6 bases). This CDR3 has 15 amino acids. Germline V gene sequence: CDR1 SGHRS, CDR2 YFSETQ. This chain's CDR3 is CASSPRTAMNTEAFF. CDR3 DNA: TGTGCCAGCAGCCCACGGACAGCCATGAACACTGAAGCTTTCTTT.

This clonotype was counted between two and nine times. The chain uses TRBV7-2 and TRBJ1-4; a possible D gene is TRBD1 (6 bases). V dropped 7 bases and J dropped 5 bases, with 14 bases sitting between them. CDR1 and CDR2 from the germline V gene are SGHTA and FQGNSA. CDR3 length: 14 residues. CDR3 loop: CASTYGGQNEKLFF. For the CDR3, the DNA is TGTGCCAGCACTTATGGGGGGCAGAATGAAAAACTGTTTTTT.

The gene calls are TRBV28 and TRBJ2-7, with TRBD2 matching 8 bases. Trimming at V came to 8 bases and at J to 0 bases, leaving 6 bases not matched to a gene. This CDR3 spans 14 amino acids. Germline CDR1 and CDR2: MDHEN and SYDVKM. The CDR3 sequence: CASDGREGSYEQYF. The CDR3 bases are TGTGCCAGCGATGGACGGGAGGGCTCCTACGAGCAGTACTTC.

This clonotype was found a few times. This chain uses TRBV6-2 or TRBV6-3 with TRBJ2-2; 7 bases are shared with TRBD2. This CDR3 spans 14 amino acids. The V segment lost 4 bases and the J segment 5 bases; nucleotides outside the gene matches: 4. CDR1 is MNHEY, CDR2 SVGEGT, per germline. CDR3 protein: CASSLTSRTGELFF. In DNA, the CDR3 is TGTGCCAGCAGTTTGACTAGCCGGACCGGGGAGCTGTTTTTT.

The chain employs TRBV2 and TRBJ1-5, with 8 bases matching TRBD1. Germline V gives CDR1 SNHLY, CDR2 FYNNEI. This CDR3 has 15 amino acids. Trimming cost V 6 bases and J 5 bases; bases outside gene matches: 9. CDR3: CASRLQGVRDQPQHF. As DNA, the CDR3 is TGTGCCAGCAGATTACAGGGGGTAAGGGATCAGCCCCAGCATTTT.

This clonotype was seen at least ten times. The chain combines TRBV5-1 with TRBJ2-5; no firm D call. CDR3 size: 13 residues. With 5 bases removed from V and 2 bases from J, the gap between germline ends came to 10 bases. The germline gives CDR1 SGHRS, CDR2 YFSETQ. CDR3 in amino acids: CASSPLNQETQYF. The CDR3 DNA follows: TGCGCCAGCAGTCCCCTCAATCAAGAGACCCAGTACTTC.

This clonotype was detected only a few times. The genes are TRBV13 and TRBJ2-5; TRBD1 matches 7 bases. The assigned J gene may be wrong: the sequence end matches TRBJ2-7 better. The germline gives CDR1 PRHDT, CDR2 FYEKMQ (reference sequence). The CDR3 has 15 amino acids. The CDR3 coding sequence is TGTGCCAGCAGCCAAGGACAGGATTTTTTAGACGAGCAGTACTTC. It translates to CASSQGQDFLDEQYF.

This chain joins TRBV7-9 and TRBJ2-7; D may correspond to TRBD1 or TRBD2 (7 bases each). Trimming took off 4 bases at V and 3 bases at J, with 16 bases between the two ends. The CDR3 extends over 15 amino acids. CDR1 and CDR2 (germline): SEHNR, FQNEAQ (reference sequence). In DNA, the CDR3 is TGTGCCAGCAGCTCCGGGGGGACAGACAACTACGAGCAGTACTTC. As protein: CASSSGGTDNYEQYF.

There are a few counts of this clonotype. The genes are TRBV27 and TRBJ2-5; D gene uncertain. This CDR3 is built from 13 residues. The germline V gene encodes CDR1 MNHEY and CDR2 SMNVEV (reference sequence). V was trimmed by 8 bases and J by 7 bases, leaving 17 bases between them. CDR3 coding DNA: TGTGCCAGCGCGGTAGGATCTCGTAGGACCCAGTACTTC. It is translated as CASAVGSRRTQYF.

This clonotype appeared a few times. V gene TRBV12-3 or TRBV12-4 combines with J gene TRBJ1-4; TRBD1 matches at 7 bases. The V gene end was trimmed by 5 bases and the J gene end by 3 bases; junction bases not matched to a gene: 6. This CDR3 is 15 amino acids long. This CDR3 is CASSPRQGPNEKLFF. The CDR3 DNA reads as TGTGCCAGCAGTCCCAGACAGGGCCCTAATGAAAAACTGTTTTTT.

The chain uses TRBV6-1 and TRBJ2-4; no reliable D call. CDR1 is MNHNS and CDR2 is SASEGT in the germline V gene. V gave up 5 bases and J gave up 0 bases, with 14 bases separating them. This CDR3 is 16 amino acids long. CDR3 amino acids: CASSQTDGLAKNIQYF. In nucleotides, the CDR3 is TGTGCCAGCAGTCAGACCGACGGCCTAGCCAAAAACATTCAGTACTTC.

This clonotype was recorded a few times. The rearrangement uses TRBV5-1 and TRBJ2-1, with D perhaps matching TRBD2 (5 bases). CDR1 SGHRS and CDR2 YFSETQ come from the germline V gene. The CDR3 has 17 amino acids. V lost 0 bases, J lost 8 bases, and 21 bases lay in between. CDR3 DNA: TGCGCCAGCAGCTTGGCCGGAAGGAGTAGGAGGTACGATGAGCAGTTCTTC. This gives the protein CASSLAGRSRRYDEQFF.

This clonotype was found a few times. The rearrangement joins TRBV7-9 to TRBJ1-4, with 9 bases aligning to TRBD1. V dropped 5 bases and J dropped 4; count of bases not matched to a gene: 5. The CDR3 has 15 residues. From germline, CDR1 is SEHNR and CDR2 FQNEAQ (reference sequence). CDR3 loop: CASSPGTGYNEKLFF. In DNA form, the CDR3 reads TGTGCCAGCAGCCCCGGGACAGGGTATAATGAAAAACTGTTTTTT.

The gene calls are TRBV5-1 and TRBJ2-5; unclear D gene. Deletions cut 0 bases from V and 7 bases from J, with 10 bases between. Germline V gene data show CDR1 as SGHRS and CDR2 as YFSETQ. This CDR3 is built from 13 residues. Here the CDR3 reads CASSLDGRRTQYF. The CDR3 DNA reads TGCGCCAGCAGCTTGGATGGCAGGAGGACCCAGTACTTC.

The chain is built from TRBV5-1 and TRBJ2-5; D is perhaps TRBD2 (6 bases). The V end was cut by 4 bases, the J end by 5 bases, with 18 bases between. Germline V gene data show CDR1 as SGHRS and CDR2 as YFSETQ. The length of the CDR3 is 15 residues. The CDR3 is CASSHFFIAAETQYF. CDR3 coding DNA: TGCGCCAGCAGCCACTTTTTTATAGCGGCGGAGACCCAGTACTTC.